These 7 T cell receptor beta chains were sequenced from one sample in a study of OX40 agonist ivuxolimab in advanced cancers. Data came from immunoSEQ multiplex PCR; TCRdb stores just in-frame clones and leaves some out. The sample has approximately 15,000 clones, about 82% seen once. The material was CD4+ or CD8+ T cells sorted from blood, obtained in a trial of the OX40 agonist ivuxolimab. Receptors were obtained from an adult with an advanced solid tumor such as melanoma, head and neck, liver or kidney cancer.

The chain uses TRBV20-1 and TRBJ2-2, with D possibly TRBD1 on 6 matching bases. Trimming removed 3 bases from V and 7 bases from J, with 6 bases in between. The germline CDR1 and CDR2 sequences are DFQATT and SNEGSKA (reference sequence). The length of the CDR3 is 11 residues. CDR3 sequence reads: CSASRGGELFF. CDR3 nucleotides: TGCAGTGCTAGCAGGGGCGGGGAGCTGTTTTTT.

The chain uses TRBV19 and TRBJ1-3, with a weak D call TRBD1 (6 bases). This CDR3 region has 16 residues. CDR1 and CDR2 (germline): LNHDA, SQIVND (reference sequence). The germline V and J ends were trimmed by 5 bases and 0 bases, with 14 bases remaining between them. For the CDR3, the DNA is TGTGCCAGTAGTTCGGGGACATGGAGCTCTGGAAACACCATATATTTT. Its protein is CASSSGTWSSGNTIYF. The full variable domain, rest sourced from reference TRBV19 and TRBJ1-3, is DGGITQSPKYLFRKEGQNVTLSCEQNLNHDAMYWYRQDPGQGLRLIYYSQIVNDFQKGDIAEGYSVSREKKESFPLTVTSAQKNPTAFYLCASSSGTWSSGNTIYFGEGSWLTVV.

This chain links TRBV9 with TRBJ1-1, with D perhaps matching TRBD1 (5 bases). Germline V gene lookup returns CDR1 SGDLS and CDR2 YYNGEE. Deletions cut 4 bases from V and 1 base from J, with 14 bases between. This CDR3 has 15 amino acids. CDR3 residues: CASSSFSGTNTEAFF. The CDR3 nucleotides read TGTGCCAGCAGCAGCTTCTCCGGGACGAACACTGAAGCTTTCTTT.

The genes are TRBV6-5 and TRBJ2-1; D possibly corresponds to TRBD1 (6 bases). This CDR3 is 14 amino acids long. With 0 bases removed from V and 10 bases from J, the gap between germline ends came to 13 bases. CDR1 is MNHEY and CDR2 is SVGAGI in the germline V gene. The DNA for the CDR3 is TGTGCCAGCAGTTACTCCGGACAGTTAGCCGAGCAGTTCTTC. It translates to CASSYSGQLAEQFF.

To note about this clone: A read error may account for a junction end that differs from germline. The chain couples TRBV7-9 to TRBJ2-4; 15 nucleotides align to TRBD2. The CDR3 is 15 residues long. CDR1 is SEHNR and CDR2 is FQNEAQ in the germline V gene (reference sequence). The CDR3 nucleotides read TGTGCCAGCAGTTCCCCCGAGGGACTAGCGGGAGGCCAGAACTTC. Protein sequence: CASSSPEGLAGGQNF.

The genes are TRBV30 and TRBJ1-1, with TRBD1 matching 7 bases. Germline V gene lookup returns CDR1 GTSNPN and CDR2 SVGIG (reference sequence). V was clipped by 3 bases and J by 8 bases; unmatched bases: 15. The CDR3 covers 15 residues. CDR3 protein: CAWRAARGQLFEAFF. The CDR3 nucleotides are TGTGCCTGGAGGGCCGCCAGGGGACAGCTTTTCGAAGCTTTCTTT.

The V call is TRBV6-1, the J call TRBJ1-5; D is uncertain. CDR3 length: 15 amino acids. CDR1 MNHNS and CDR2 SASEGT come from the germline V gene. V shed 2 bases and J shed 0 bases, with 8 bases lying between them. The CDR3 loop reads CASSELPDSNQPQHF. The CDR3 bases are TGTGCCAGCAGTGAACTACCTGATAGCAATCAGCCCCAGCATTTT.